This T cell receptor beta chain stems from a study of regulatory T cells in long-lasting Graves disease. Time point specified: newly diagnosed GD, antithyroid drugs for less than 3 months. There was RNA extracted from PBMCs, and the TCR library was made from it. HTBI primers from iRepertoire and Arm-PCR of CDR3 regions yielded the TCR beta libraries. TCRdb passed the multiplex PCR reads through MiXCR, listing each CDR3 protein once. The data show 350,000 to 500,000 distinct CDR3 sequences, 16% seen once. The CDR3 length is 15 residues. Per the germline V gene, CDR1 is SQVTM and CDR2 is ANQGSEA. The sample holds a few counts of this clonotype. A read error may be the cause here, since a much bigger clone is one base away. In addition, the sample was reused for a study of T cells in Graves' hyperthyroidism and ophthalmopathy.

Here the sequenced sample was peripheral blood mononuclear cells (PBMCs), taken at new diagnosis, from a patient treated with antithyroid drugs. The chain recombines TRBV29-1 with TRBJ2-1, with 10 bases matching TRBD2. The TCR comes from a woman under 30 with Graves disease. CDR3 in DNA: TGCAGCGTCGCTTATCCCGGGACTAGCGCCAATGGGCAGTTCTTC. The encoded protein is CSVAYPGTSANGQFF.